This T cell receptor (beta chain) was recovered during a study of response to subunit inactivated influenza vaccine. This clonotype has only a few counts. The antigen is not known. The study, taken as a whole, reports: T cells newly recruited by each seasonal influenza vaccination are few, the authors suggested.

TCRdb used MiXCR to reprocess the RT-PCR reads, holding one entry per CDR3 protein. The sample gives 710,000 or so distinct CDR3 sequences, 15% to 18% of which show up once; 11% is in the top ten. The CDR3 has 15 residues. Between the trimmed V and J ends, which lost 3 bases and 1 base, there was a span of 12 bases. CDR1 SGHRS and CDR2 YFSETQ come from the germline V gene. The TCR sequence derives from a man aged 50-60 years who received an inactivated influenza vaccine. The sequencing here drew on PBMCs from blood, taken about 13 days after vaccination. The rearrangement uses TRBV5-1 and TRBJ2-3; a possible D gene is TRBD2 (5 bases). The CDR3, as DNA: TGCGCCAGCAGCTCGGGGAAGGGTGGCACAGATACGCAGTATTTT. Translation: CASSSGKGGTDTQYF. The whole variable domain, remainder taken from reference TRBV5-1 and TRBJ2-3, is KAGVTQTPRYLIKTRGQQVTLSCSPISGHRSVSWYQQTPGQGLQFLFEYFSETQRNKGNFPGRFSGRQFSNSRSEMNVSTLELGDSALYLCASSSGKGGTDTQYFGPGTRLTVL.